The 18 T cell receptor beta chains given below trace back to one sample, sequenced in a study of blood T cell repertoires in COVID-19. The protocol was immunoSEQ multiplex PCR, while the TCRdb copy is restricted to in-frame clones and leaves out a portion. This sample has some 300,000 clones; around 88% occur once, and the top ten carry 5.5% to 8%. The sequenced sample was peripheral blood. These receptors came from a woman aged 30 to 39 who had recovered from COVID-19.

This rearrangement joins TRBV30 to TRBJ1-2, with TRBD1 as a possible D gene (5 bases). Trimming took 7 bases from V and 3 from J, leaving 15 bases between them. Germline loops: CDR1 GTSNPN, CDR2 SVGIG (reference sequence). This CDR3 comprises 13 residues. CDR3 in amino acids: CALAQGQDYGYTF. In DNA, the CDR3 is TGTGCCTTGGCCCAGGGCCAGGACTATGGCTACACCTTC.

This clone was found a few times. The chain links TRBV27 to TRBJ2-7, with TRBD2 as a possible D gene (6 bases). The CDR3 is made up of 15 amino acids. Germline values: CDR1 MNHEY, CDR2 SMNVEV (reference sequence). The ends were cut back, 5 bases at V and 2 bases at J, with 16 bases in the middle. CDR3 region: CASSPYGGAPYEQYF. Here the CDR3 DNA reads TGTGCCAGCAGTCCATACGGAGGGGCCCCCTACGAGCAGTACTTC.

The rearrangement links TRBV6-5 to TRBJ2-7; possibly TRBD2 for D (6 bases). The CDR3 covers 16 residues. Germline assignment: CDR1 MNHEY and CDR2 SVGAGI. V was pared by 0 bases and J by 4 bases, with 16 bases between. The CDR3, as DNA: TGTGCCAGCAGTTACTCGTTAGCTGCTAGCGTTTACGAGCAGTACTTC. Translating gives CASSYSLAASVYEQYF.

This rearrangement joins TRBV5-1 to TRBJ1-3; no definite D call. Trimming removed 4 bases at V and 0 bases at J, with 11 bases between. Germline V gives CDR1 SGHRS, CDR2 YFSETQ. This CDR3 region has 15 residues. In nucleotides, the CDR3 is TGCGCCAGCAGCCGAGGGCTTAGCTCTGGAAACACCATATATTTT. Amino acids: CASSRGLSSGNTIYF.

CDR3 DNA sequence: TGTGCCAGCAGTGAAGTGGGGACAGGGATTCGTAAAGGGGACAATGAGCAGTTCTTC. This encodes CASSEVGTGIRKGDNEQFF. V is TRBV6-1 and J is TRBJ2-1, with 9 bases matching TRBD1. V lost 1 base, J lost 5 bases, and 15 bases stayed unmatched. The CDR3 runs to 19 residues. The germline V gene encodes CDR1 MNHNS and CDR2 SASEGT.

J is TRBJ2-2 and V is TRBV6-5, with 8 bases fitting TRBD1. The V gene's germline CDR1 is MNHEY and CDR2 SVGAGI. Trimming took 6 bases from V and 1 from J; bases not matched to a gene: 4. The CDR3 runs to 15 residues. CDR3 sequence (DNA): TGTGCCAGCAGGACCGGGACAGGGAACACCGGGGAGCTGTTTTTT. Its translation: CASRTGTGNTGELFF.

The rearrangement joins TRBV6-5 to TRBJ2-7; TRBD1 might be the D (6 bases). V was cut by 6 bases and J by 2 bases, with 14 bases left in between. Germline assignment: CDR1 MNHEY and CDR2 SVGAGI. CDR3 length: 14 amino acids. The CDR3 DNA follows: TGTGCCAGCAGACTTAACAGGGTCCCCTACGAGCAGTACTTC. Translating gives CASRLNRVPYEQYF.

Points on this clone: Other nucleotide sequences from this sample produce the same CDR3. The V call is TRBV6-2 or TRBV6-3, the J call TRBJ2-1, with 7 bases that match TRBD2. This CDR3 has 13 residues. Germline V gene sequence: CDR1 MNHEY, CDR2 SVGEGT. Unmatched junction bases numbered 0, after V lost 2 bases and J lost 5 bases. CDR3 protein: CASSYAGDNEQFF. CDR3 bases: TGTGCCAGCAGTTACGCGGGGGACAATGAGCAGTTCTTC.

This clone has only one observation. This chain connects TRBV19 to TRBJ1-1; 7 positions match TRBD1. This CDR3 comprises 15 residues. The V gene's germline CDR1 is LNHDA and CDR2 SQIVND (reference sequence). Losses at the gene ends were 7 bases for V and 4 bases for J; bases not matched to a gene: 12. CDR3 DNA sequence: TGTGCCAGTATTCCCGACAGGGTCCGGATCACTGAAGCTTTCTTT. The encoded protein is CASIPDRVRITEAFF. The variable domain in full, with the rest retrieved from reference TRBV19 and TRBJ1-1, is DGGITQSPKYLFRKEGQNVTLSCEQNLNHDAMYWYRQDPGQGLRLIYYSQIVNDFQKGDIAEGYSVSREKKESFPLTVTSAQKNPTAFYLCASIPDRVRITEAFFGQGTRLTVV.

The V and J genes are TRBV12-3 or TRBV12-4 and TRBJ2-7, with D perhaps matching TRBD2 (6 bases). The CDR3 covers 13 residues. Trimming took 6 bases from V and 2 from J, leaving 11 bases between them. CDR3 sequence: CASRETGAYEQYF. In DNA form, the CDR3 reads TGTGCCAGCAGAGAGACGGGGGCCTACGAGCAGTACTTC.

The chain joins TRBV9 to TRBJ1-2; TRBD1 might be the D (5 bases). Germline lookup yields CDR1 SGDLS and CDR2 YYNGEE. The CDR3 runs 14 residues. Trimming stripped 4 bases from V and 4 bases from J, with 14 bases between. Here the CDR3 DNA reads TGTGCCAGCAGCCCCACGGGGGGAATCTATGGCTACACCTTC. Residues: CASSPTGGIYGYTF.

The chain employs TRBV27 and TRBJ2-7; the match to TRBD1 covers 8 bases. Germline V gene lookup returns CDR1 MNHEY and CDR2 SMNVEV (reference sequence). The ends lost 5 bases at V and 7 bases at J; junction bases unmatched: 10. The CDR3 spans 14 residues. This CDR3 reads CASSLLGQGREQYF. In nucleotides, the CDR3 is TGTGCCAGCAGTCTCCTCGGACAGGGACGGGAGCAGTACTTC.

The CDR3 region has the DNA TGCGCCAGCAGCCTAGGGACAGGGCGTGGGAACACTGAAGCTTTCTTT. It is translated as CASSLGTGRGNTEAFF. The rearrangement links TRBV5-1 to TRBJ1-1; 9 nucleotides line up with TRBD1. CDR3 length: 16 amino acids. V was clipped by 4 bases and J by 1 base; unmatched bases: 8. CDR1 and CDR2 (germline): SGHRS, YFSETQ.

The genes are TRBV5-1 and TRBJ1-4; D possibly corresponds to TRBD1 (6 bases). The CDR3 consists of 16 residues. V dropped 7 bases and J dropped 0 bases, with 16 bases sitting between them. Germline V gene data show CDR1 as SGHRS and CDR2 as YFSETQ. CDR3 in amino acids: CASAKGGGATNEKLFF. CDR3 nucleotides: TGCGCCAGCGCAAAAGGGGGGGGCGCAACTAATGAAAAACTGTTTTTT.

The chain has TRBV19 and TRBJ1-2; D perhaps matches TRBD1 (6 bases). CDR1 and CDR2 (germline): LNHDA, SQIVND (reference sequence). Trimming took 7 bases from V and 3 from J, leaving 12 bases between them. This CDR3 spans 13 amino acids. The DNA for the CDR3 is TGTGCCAGTAACGTACAGGGTGACTATGGCTACACCTTC. This encodes CASNVQGDYGYTF.

V is TRBV4-1 and J is TRBJ1-5; TRBD1 is a possible D gene (5 bases). The V gene lost 1 base and the J gene lost 0 bases, with 10 bases spanning the gap. CDR1 is MGHRA, CDR2 YSYEKL, per germline. There are 16 residues in the CDR3. CDR3 DNA sequence: TGCGCCAGCAGCCAAGGGACAATAATTAGCAATCAGCCCCAGCATTTT. Its protein product is CASSQGTIISNQPQHF.

The gene calls are TRBV5-1 and TRBJ2-5; 11 nucleotides agree with TRBD2. The germline CDR1 and CDR2 sequences are SGHRS and YFSETQ. V was clipped by 0 bases and J by 5 bases; unmatched bases: 12. The CDR3 length is 18 residues. The CDR3 region is CASSLAVVASGGLETQYF. CDR3 sequence (DNA): TGCGCCAGCAGCTTGGCTGTGGTGGCTAGCGGGGGGTTGGAGACCCAGTACTTC. Complete variable domain (other parts from reference TRBV5-1 and TRBJ2-5): KAGVTQTPRYLIKTRGQQVTLSCSPISGHRSVSWYQQTPGQGLQFLFEYFSETQRNKGNFPGRFSGRQFSNSRSEMNVSTLELGDSALYLCASSLAVVASGGLETQYFGPGTRLLVL.

The chain uses TRBV2 and TRBJ1-4; TRBD1 matches at 10 bases. Trimming at V came to 8 bases and at J to 8 bases, leaving 2 bases not matched to a gene. Per germline, CDR1 SNHLY and CDR2 FYNNEI. The CDR3 extends over 12 amino acids. CDR3 protein: CASDRGQEKLFF. As DNA, the CDR3 is TGTGCCAGCGACAGGGGGCAAGAAAAACTGTTTTTT.